Below are 13 T cell receptor beta chains sequenced from a single sample in a study of cytotoxic CD8 clonotypes in ibrutinib-treated CLL. TCRdb's copy holds only in-frame clones and misses some; the assay was immunoSEQ multiplex PCR. The data contain under 200,000 clones, 81% of them singletons. Sequenced material: PBMCs, taken after 12 months of ibrutinib treatment. These receptor sequences come from a human donor with chronic lymphocytic leukemia.

The chain combines TRBV2 with TRBJ2-7; D assignment may be TRBD1 or TRBD2 (5 bases each). V was clipped by 6 bases and J by 1 base, with 10 bases between them. The CDR3 covers 13 residues. In germline, CDR1 is SNHLY, CDR2 FYNNEI. The CDR3 region has the DNA TGTGCCAGCAGGAGGGACGGGTCCTACGAGCAGTACTTC. It translates to CASRRDGSYEQYF.

The genes are TRBV6-1 and TRBJ2-5, with TRBD1 as a possible D gene (6 bases). CDR1 and CDR2 (germline): MNHNS, SASEGT. V lost 5 bases and J 4 bases, leaving 17 bases between the germline ends. The CDR3 length is 15 residues. CDR3 in DNA: TGTGCCAGCAGTAGGACAGATAAACCCATAGAGACCCAGTACTTC. Protein: CASSRTDKPIETQYF.

This clone was recorded only once. This chain joins TRBV19 and TRBJ1-2, with D unresolved. The CDR3 spans 14 residues. Germline values: CDR1 LNHDA, CDR2 SQIVND (reference sequence). V lost 1 base and J lost 0, with 6 bases in between. The CDR3 region has the DNA TGTGCCAGTAGTATAGCGGGCACTAACTATGGCTACACCTTC. Amino acid sequence: CASSIAGTNYGYTF.

The gene calls are TRBV7-2 and TRBJ2-2, with TRBD1 identical over 10 bases. The germline V gene encodes CDR1 SGHTA and CDR2 FQGNSA. The CDR3 has 15 residues. V was pared by 5 bases and J by 5 bases, with 5 bases of the junction left unmatched. CDR3 in amino acids: CASSTDRGPTGELFF. CDR3 coding DNA: TGTGCCAGCAGCACAGACAGGGGGCCTACCGGGGAGCTGTTTTTT.

On this clone: The same CDR3 arises from other DNA sequences in this sample as well. This chain uses TRBV30 with TRBJ1-6, with 8 bases fitting TRBD1. J was trimmed by 3 bases and V by 8 bases; bases with no gene match: 3. The CDR3 spans 13 residues. CDR1 is GTSNPN and CDR2 is SVGIG in the germline V gene (reference sequence). The CDR3 reads CARGQGYNSPLHF. The CDR3 DNA is TGTGCCCGTGGACAGGGCTATAATTCACCCCTCCACTTT.

This chain joins TRBV11-3 and TRBJ2-1; 7 positions match TRBD2. The CDR3 runs 15 residues. Germline CDR1 reads SGHNT; CDR2 reads YENEEA. Trimming removed 1 base from V and 5 bases from J; junction bases left unmatched: 5. CDR3 DNA: TGTGCCAGCAGCTTAGGGGGACTAAAAAACAATGAGCAGTTCTTC. Its protein product is CASSLGGLKNNEQFF.

This clone was counted a few times. V usage is TRBV18 and J usage is TRBJ2-6, with D perhaps TRBD2 (6 bases). The CDR3 runs to 17 residues. Between the trimmed V and J ends, which lost 5 bases and 1 base, there was a span of 15 bases. The V gene's germline CDR1 is KGHSH and CDR2 LQKENI. The CDR3: CASSTAGTGSGANVLTF. The CDR3 bases are TGTGCCAGCTCAACCGCTGGGACTGGGTCTGGGGCCAACGTCCTGACTTTC.

This chain uses TRBV6-1 with TRBJ1-5, with TRBD1 matching over 7 bases. The CDR3 runs 14 residues. V shed 6 bases and J 2 bases; nucleotides not matched to a gene: 4. Germline-derived CDR1 and CDR2 are MNHNS and SASEGT. CDR3 coding DNA: TGTGCCAGCAGGCGACAGGGCGGCAATCAGCCCCAGCATTTT. As protein: CASRRQGGNQPQHF.

This chain connects TRBV28 to TRBJ2-7, with 7 bases aligning to TRBD1. The J segment lost 4 bases and the V segment lost 2 bases, leaving 5 bases of the junction unmatched. This CDR3 region has 14 residues. Germline-derived CDR1 and CDR2 are MDHEN and SYDVKM. In DNA form, the CDR3 reads TGTGCCAGCAGTTTAGGGACAGTCATGTACGAGCAGTACTTC. It yields the protein CASSLGTVMYEQYF.

The DNA of the CDR3 is TGTGCCAGTAGTATGTCGGGGGGGAACACTGAAGCTTTCTTT. Translating it yields CASSMSGGNTEAFF. The chain is built from TRBV19 and TRBJ1-1; weak D call: TRBD1 (5 bases). The CDR3 is 14 amino acids. V dropped 3 bases and J dropped 1 base, with 9 bases sitting between them. Germline V gene lookup returns CDR1 LNHDA and CDR2 SQIVND (reference sequence).

This clone has only one observation. This chain uses TRBV4-2 with TRBJ2-1, with D perhaps matching TRBD2 (7 bases). The CDR3 spans 17 residues. Germline V gene sequence: CDR1 LGHNA, CDR2 YNFKEQ. The germline V and J ends were trimmed by 0 bases and 3 bases, with 15 bases remaining between them. CDR3 region: CASSQEGGGGFYNEQFF. Here the CDR3 DNA reads TGTGCCAGCAGCCAAGAAGGGGGGGGAGGTTTCTACAATGAGCAGTTCTTC.

V is TRBV27 and J is TRBJ2-2; D possibly matches TRBD1 or TRBD2 (5 bases each). Germline CDR1 and CDR2: MNHEY and SMNVEV (reference sequence). This CDR3 is 15 amino acids long. The ends were cut back, 7 bases at V and 1 base at J, with 13 bases in the middle. CDR3 DNA sequence: TGTGCCAGCACCCCGGGGCAGAGGAACACCGGGGAGCTGTTTTTT. This encodes CASTPGQRNTGELFF.

The chain couples TRBV7-2 to TRBJ2-1, with TRBD2 as a possible D gene (7 bases). The CDR3 runs 15 residues. Trimming cost V 0 bases and J 8 bases, with 14 bases left between them. The germline CDR1 and CDR2 sequences are SGHTA and FQGNSA. The DNA of the CDR3 is TGTGCCAGCAGCTTAGCTGTGGGGGGGCCCTATGAGCAGTTCTTC. This sequence encodes CASSLAVGGPYEQFF.